The 12 T cell receptor beta chains below were found in one sample sequenced in a study of PD-1 blockade in classical Hodgkin lymphoma. Relapses following autologous stem cell transplantation were seen in all patients, with brentuximab vedotin exposure varying. Sequenced by immunoSEQ multiplex PCR; TCRdb stores in-frame clones only, minus some. The data show 10,000 to 15,000 clones, roughly 84% seen once. The source material was peripheral blood mononuclear cells (PBMCs), sampled at baseline. These receptors originate from a human donor with classical Hodgkin lymphoma.

This sequence joins TRBV6-6 and TRBJ2-7, with D tentatively TRBD1 or TRBD2 (5 bases each). Trimming left V 6 bases short and J 1 base short, with 13 bases between. CDR3 size: 14 residues. The germline gives CDR1 MNHNY, CDR2 SVGAGI (reference sequence). CDR3 sequence: CASRSGTASYEQYF. The CDR3 DNA reads as TGTGCCAGCAGGTCCGGGACCGCTTCCTACGAGCAGTACTTC.

The rearrangement joins TRBV4-1 to TRBJ2-4; D is unresolved. This CDR3 comprises 11 residues. Germline CDR1 MGHRA, CDR2 YSYEKL. V lost 1 base and J lost 7, with 2 bases in between. The CDR3 loop reads CASSQANIQYF. The CDR3 nucleotides read TGCGCCAGCAGCCAAGCCAACATTCAGTACTTC.

The chain employs TRBV6-6 and TRBJ1-1, with D perhaps TRBD1 (5 bases). The CDR3 has 15 residues. CDR1 and CDR2 (germline): MNHNY, SVGAGI (reference sequence). V lost 5 bases and J lost 4, with 17 bases in between. CDR3 nucleotides: TGTGCCAGCAGTAGCCCGGACACAAGAGGCACTGAAGCTTTCTTT. It is translated as CASSSPDTRGTEAFF.

The chain has TRBV5-3 and TRBJ1-1; 8 nucleotides align to TRBD1. TRBV5-3 is marked as an open reading frame, function uncertain. The CDR3 covers 14 residues. Losses at the gene ends were 8 bases for V and 7 bases for J; bases not matched to a gene: 13. The CDR3 protein is CASSQAGGRDEAFF. The DNA for the CDR3 is TGTGCCAGCAGCCAAGCAGGGGGCCGTGATGAAGCTTTCTTT.

The chain couples TRBV28 to TRBJ1-6; D gene unclear. The germline CDR1 and CDR2 sequences are MDHEN and SYDVKM. The V and J ends lost 6 bases and 7 bases respectively, with 13 bases between them. This CDR3 comprises 14 residues. CDR3: CASRLTSRNSPLHF. The CDR3 bases are TGTGCCAGCAGATTGACATCGCGGAATTCACCCCTCCACTTT.

The chain is built from TRBV5-1 and TRBJ2-2; TRBD1 is a possible D gene (6 bases). Germline loops: CDR1 SGHRS, CDR2 YFSETQ. The CDR3 sequence is 15 residues long. V was shortened by 0 bases and J by 7 bases, with 13 bases between the two germline ends. CDR3 loop: CASSLGVGAVGELFF. DNA for the CDR3: TGCGCCAGCAGCTTGGGTGTGGGGGCCGTCGGGGAGCTGTTTTTT.

V usage is TRBV2 and J usage is TRBJ1-1; a possible D gene is TRBD1 (5 bases). Germline lookup yields CDR1 SNHLY and CDR2 FYNNEI. Deletions cut 0 bases from V and 3 bases from J, with 8 bases between. This CDR3 region has 14 residues. The CDR3 sequence: CASSEAQGYTEAFF. CDR3 in DNA: TGTGCCAGCAGTGAAGCCCAGGGCTACACTGAAGCTTTCTTT.

In this sample, this clone turned up a few times. The J gene is TRBJ2-5, the V gene TRBV7-6, with D uncertain. The germline gives CDR1 SGHVS, CDR2 FNYEAQ. The CDR3 is made up of 14 amino acids. V was cut by 5 bases and J by 4 bases, with 14 bases left in between. The CDR3 spells CASSALERRETQYF. In DNA, the CDR3 is TGTGCCAGCAGCGCGCTAGAACGGAGAGAGACCCAGTACTTC. The whole variable domain, filled in from reference TRBV7-6 and TRBJ2-5, reads GAGVSQSPRYKVTKRGQDVALRCDPISGHVSLYWYRQALGQGPEFLTYFNYEAQQDKSGLPNDRFSAERPEGSISTLTIQRTEQRDSAMYRCASSALERRETQYFGPGTRLLVL.

The genes are TRBV28 and TRBJ1-2, with 10 bases identical to TRBD1. Germline CDR1 MDHEN, CDR2 SYDVKM. The CDR3 covers 14 residues. Trimming cost V 7 bases and J 7 bases; bases outside gene matches: 9. In DNA form, the CDR3 reads TGTGCCAGCACCAGGGACAGGGGCAGTGGTGGCTACACCTTC. Amino acids: CASTRDRGSGGYTF.

This clone was counted between two and nine times. The rearrangement links TRBV29-1 to TRBJ1-1, with 7 bases fitting TRBD1. This CDR3 has 12 residues. From germline, CDR1 is SQVTM and CDR2 ANQGSEA. V lost 5 bases to trimming and J lost 6 bases; unmatched junction nucleotides: 6. The CDR3 protein is CSVQTGTAEAFF. CDR3 sequence (DNA): TGCAGCGTTCAAACCGGGACAGCTGAAGCTTTCTTT.

The chain links TRBV7-6 to TRBJ2-5; D unresolved. V gave up 5 bases and J gave up 5 bases, with 9 bases separating them. Germline V gene lookup returns CDR1 SGHVS and CDR2 FNYEAQ. The CDR3 is 12 residues long. This CDR3 is CASSPQAETQYF. CDR3 bases: TGTGCCAGCAGCCCGCAGGCTGAGACCCAGTACTTC. The entire variable domain, with the rest obtained from reference TRBV7-6 and TRBJ2-5, is as follows: GAGVSQSPRYKVTKRGQDVALRCDPISGHVSLYWYRQALGQGPEFLTYFNYEAQQDKSGLPNDRFSAERPEGSISTLTIQRTEQRDSAMYRCASSPQAETQYFGPGTRLLVL.

This chain uses TRBV5-6 with TRBJ1-1; D possibly corresponds to TRBD1 (5 bases). CDR3 length: 14 amino acids. Trimming pared 8 bases from V and 4 bases from J, leaving 18 bases between. The germline gives CDR1 SGHDT, CDR2 YYEEEE. DNA for the CDR3: TGTGCCAGTGAATTTATGGGGGGGATCACTGAAGCTTTCTTT. Translating it yields CASEFMGGITEAFF.